These T cell receptor beta chains were read from a single sample in a study of blood T cell repertoires in COVID-19. The repertoire was sequenced with immunoSEQ multiplex PCR; TCRdb's copy has only in-frame clones and lacks some. The table includes some 180,000 clones, approximately 89% detected once. The specimen sequenced was peripheral blood. These receptors were obtained from a woman aged 55-70 years with acute or convalescent COVID-19. CDR3s include the opening cysteine and the closing phenylalanine or tryptophan.

v_gene	CDR3aa
TRBV9	CASSVDRGQGETQYF
TRBV11-3	CASSLDPRGNTEAFF
TRBV28	CASSRLDRGRTEAFF
TRBV7-6	CASSGKGLAGGRGEQFF
TRBV29-1	CSVAPGGVNTEAFF
TRBV6-5	CASSYLGRQETQYF
TRBV10-2	CASSESGTRSYEQFF
TRBV3-1/TRBV3-2	CASSQGRGGNTIYF
TRBV7-8	CASSLVSAGALDTQYF
TRBV6-5	CASSLAERPRAQYF
TRBV2	CASIDRPGDTQYF
TRBV6-6	CASSLTGAGNTIYF
TRBV28	CASSLRIPKHGYTF
TRBV21-1	CASSKLSSCQDTGELFF
TRBV29-1	CSVEGWTRYEQFF
TRBV28	CASSFPTGSTWSTDTQYF
TRBV6-5	CASSYAGGPSRNEQFF
TRBV5-5	CASSSRGTGGTKNIQYF
TRBV4-1	CASSDLAGNSLNEKLFF
TRBV9	CASSATSESTDTQYF
TRBV9	CASSALAGGSSEQFF
TRBV27	CASSTLYSEAFF
TRBV2	CASTPLAGGNTGELFF
TRBV2	CASRVAINTDTQYF
TRBV27	CASSPSGGHYSYEQYF
TRBV29-1	CSVEHTDRPSGNTIYF
TRBV3-1/TRBV3-2	CASSQGGIDSPLHF
TRBV4-2	CASSQATDNGGLGNEKLFF
TRBV7-3	CASSRRRGRDSGNTIYF
TRBV30	CAWEGLGSYEQYF
TRBV5-1	CASSPGTGTGGTGELFF
TRBV7-9	CASSLGTSLEGEQFF
TRBV18	CASSPPRTGGAQYF
TRBV5-1	CASSLAGTGDTGELFF
TRBV5-1	CASSQTSGGSYNEQFF
TRBV6-5	CASSPGQLNTEAFF
TRBV19	CASSAQGWGNQPQHF
TRBV28	CASSLLSLTGRAPNQPQHF
TRBV4-2	CASSQDGVGARDTQYF
TRBV6-5	CASRRSGGTEAFF
TRBV29-1	CSVDQGANYGYTF
TRBV28	CASTSLLGGTGASNQPQHF
TRBV6-5	CASRGLSLNQPQHF
TRBV2	CASSPTMDTGELFF
TRBV30	CAWSALWRPNTGELFF
TRBV7-3	CASSKIGGRTDTQYF
TRBV5-1	CASRPRQGDITEAFF
TRBV2	CASSGTGVSPLHF
TRBV7-6	CASSLEPEGVYGYTF
TRBV19	CASSRASGRQSYNEQFF
TRBV3-1/TRBV3-2	CASSQWTGRGEAFF
TRBV9	CASSPGLAGVIGNEQFF
TRBV6-5	CASTSQGAGNTIYF
TRBV11-3	CASSKGATAKNIQYF
TRBV5-8	CASSLSGDNTGELFF